The next 18 T cell receptor beta chains were all read from a single sample in a study of control samples from healthy donors and cancer patients. Some clones are missing from TCRdb's copy, which holds only in-frame ones; the method was immunoSEQ multiplex PCR. The sample has some 97,000 clones, roughly 90% seen once. The sequenced material came from blood. These receptors were obtained from a woman aged 50 to 65 in good health.

The chain uses TRBV7-6 and TRBJ2-5, with D perhaps TRBD2 (6 bases). V lost 1 base and J 3 bases, leaving 15 bases between the germline ends. Germline V gene data show CDR1 as SGHVS and CDR2 as FNYEAQ. The CDR3 sequence is 16 residues long. The CDR3 DNA reads as TGTGCCAGCAGCTTAGTGGGTGGGACTCTCAAAGAGACCCAGTACTTC. The encoded protein is CASSLVGGTLKETQYF.

The chain uses TRBV7-3 and TRBJ2-3, with a tentative D call TRBD1 (7 bases). Germline V gene lookup returns CDR1 SGHTA and CDR2 FQGTGA. V lost 5 bases and J lost 1, with 13 bases in between. CDR3 length equals 15 residues. CDR3 sequence reads: CASSLRGTGTDTQYF. CDR3 in DNA: TGTGCCAGCAGCCTTCGGGGGACAGGCACAGATACGCAGTATTTT. The whole variable domain, filled in from reference TRBV7-3 and TRBJ2-3, reads GAGVSQTPSNKVTEKGKYVELRCDPISGHTALYWYRQSLGQGPEFLIYFQGTGAADDSGLPNDRFFAVRPEGSVSTLKIQRTERGDSAVYLCASSLRGTGTDTQYFGPGTRLTVL.

V usage is TRBV12-5 and J usage is TRBJ1-5; TRBD1 might be the D (6 bases). The V end was cut by 6 bases, the J end by 0 bases, with 9 bases between. The CDR3 loop spans 14 amino acids. Germline assignment: CDR1 LGHNT and CDR2 FRNRAP. The CDR3 region is CASGTGNSNQPQHF. The CDR3 coding sequence is TGTGCTAGTGGGACAGGCAATAGCAATCAGCCCCAGCATTTT.

The V and J genes are TRBV6-5 and TRBJ2-3; D gene ambiguous. Trimming took 8 bases from V and 8 from J, leaving 11 bases between them. CDR3 length equals 11 residues. The V gene's germline CDR1 is MNHEY and CDR2 SVGAGI. The CDR3 sequence is CASGPLSTQYF. The CDR3 region has the DNA TGTGCCAGCGGCCCGTTGTCTACGCAGTATTTT.

The V and J genes are TRBV6-6 and TRBJ2-1; TRBD1 matches 10 bases. CDR3 size: 15 residues. V lost 10 bases and J lost 2; bases outside the gene matches: 8. The V gene's germline CDR1 is MNHNY and CDR2 SVGAGI (reference sequence). Here the CDR3 DNA reads TGTGCCAACGCCCCCGGGACAGGGGCCTACAATGAGCAGTTCTTC. This gives the protein CANAPGTGAYNEQFF.

V and J are TRBV10-3 and TRBJ1-4; weak D call: TRBD1 (5 bases). V lost 4 bases and J 6 bases, leaving 9 bases between the germline ends. The CDR3 contains 13 residues. Per the germline V gene, CDR1 is ENHRY and CDR2 is SYGVKD. The CDR3 DNA sequence: TGTGCCATCAGTGGGGGGAGTTATGAAAAACTGTTTTTT. It specifies CAISGGSYEKLFF.

This rearrangement joins TRBV24-1 to TRBJ1-2; TRBD1 matches at 7 bases. The CDR3 contains 14 residues. Germline V gene lookup returns CDR1 KGHDR and CDR2 SFDVKD. J was trimmed by 6 bases and V by 4 bases; bases with no gene match: 7. CDR3 nucleotide sequence: TGTGCCACCAGTGAGACAGGGTGGTCGGATGGCTACACCTTC. It is translated as CATSETGWSDGYTF.

V is TRBV7-2 and J is TRBJ1-1; no clear D gene. The length of the CDR3 is 15 residues. The ends were cut back, 2 bases at V and 3 bases at J, with 13 bases in the middle. Germline values: CDR1 SGHTA, CDR2 FQGNSA. The CDR3 sequence: CASSLSHPTDTEAFF. As DNA, the CDR3 is TGTGCCAGCAGCTTAAGTCACCCCACGGACACTGAAGCTTTCTTT. The full variable domain, its missing parts supplied by reference TRBV7-2 and TRBJ1-1, is GAGVSQSPSNKVTEKGKDVELRCDPISGHTALYWYRQSLGQGLEFLIYFQGNSAPDKSGLPSDRFSAERTGGSVSTLTIQRTQQEDSAVYLCASSLSHPTDTEAFFGQGTRLTVV.

The chain uses TRBV6-5 and TRBJ2-7, with a possible D match to TRBD1 (5 bases). The CDR3 spans 15 residues. Germline CDR1 reads MNHEY; CDR2 reads SVGAGI. Between the trimmed V and J ends, which lost 0 bases and 3 bases, there was a span of 12 bases. CDR3 nucleotides: TGTGCCAGCAGTTACTCGTACCAGGGCGGCTACGAGCAGTACTTC. Translation: CASSYSYQGGYEQYF.

The rearrangement joins TRBV28 to TRBJ2-7; D gene uncertain. Trimming took off 5 bases at V and 2 bases at J, with 10 bases between the two ends. Germline values: CDR1 MDHEN, CDR2 SYDVKM. This CDR3 has 13 amino acids. CDR3 nucleotide sequence: TGTGCCAGCAGTACCAGGCCCACCTACGAGCAGTACGTC. This translates into CASSTRPTYEQYV.

The gene calls are TRBV29-1 and TRBJ2-7; no definite D call. The CDR3 spans 11 residues. Trimming took off 7 bases at V and 3 bases at J, with 10 bases between the two ends. The germline gives CDR1 SQVTM, CDR2 ANQGSEA. DNA of the CDR3: TGCAGCGGTGGGGTGGGCTACGAGCAGTACTTC. It translates to CSGGVGYEQYF.

The chain carries TRBV6-6 and TRBJ1-2; no clear D gene. Trimming took 8 bases from V and 3 from J, leaving 7 bases between them. The CDR3 covers 11 residues. Germline CDR1 MNHNY, CDR2 SVGAGI (reference sequence). The CDR3 reads CASSDYYGYTF. CDR3 bases: TGTGCCAGCTCAGATTACTATGGCTACACCTTC.

The chain joins TRBV6-5 to TRBJ2-7; 8 bases are a match to TRBD1. Germline CDR1 MNHEY, CDR2 SVGAGI. Trimming cost V 6 bases and J 2 bases; bases outside gene matches: 9. The CDR3 has 15 amino acids. The chain's CDR3 is CASRADRARAYEQYF. CDR3 DNA: TGTGCCAGCAGAGCGGACAGGGCTAGGGCCTACGAGCAGTACTTC.

This rearrangement joins TRBV6-2 or TRBV6-3 to TRBJ2-1, with a possible D match to TRBD2 (5 bases). Germline V lookup: CDR1 MNHEY, CDR2 SVGEGT. The V and J ends lost 4 bases and 2 bases respectively, with 15 bases between them. The length of the CDR3 is 16 residues. The CDR3 DNA reads TGTGCCAGCAGTTCCCCCGACTATCCCACCTACAATGAGCAGTTCTTC. Translation gives CASSSPDYPTYNEQFF.

This clone was counted between two and nine times. The chain combines TRBV29-1 with TRBJ2-5; perhaps TRBD1 as D (5 bases). This CDR3 is built from 13 residues. With 6 bases removed from V and 5 bases from J, the gap between germline ends came to 16 bases. CDR1 and CDR2 from the germline V gene are SQVTM and ANQGSEA. The DNA of the CDR3 is TGCAGCGTATCGCAGGGCAAGGGGGAGACCCAGTACTTC. It is translated as CSVSQGKGETQYF. Drawing the rest from reference TRBV29-1 and TRBJ2-5, the complete variable domain is SAVISQKPSRDICQRGTSLTIQCQVDSQVTMMFWYRQQPGQSLTLIATANQGSEATYESGFVIDKFPISRPNLTFSTLTVSNMSPEDSSIYLCSVSQGKGETQYFGPGTRLLVL.

The CDR3 reads CASSPREGHTDTQYF. The CDR3 DNA is TGCGCCAGCAGCCCGAGGGAGGGGCACACAGATACGCAGTATTTT. This sequence joins TRBV5-1 and TRBJ2-3, with 7 bases matching TRBD2. The CDR3 loop spans 15 amino acids. Germline loops: CDR1 SGHRS, CDR2 YFSETQ. V lost 4 bases to trimming and J lost 2 bases; unmatched junction nucleotides: 7.

In this sample, this clone turned up once. DNA for the CDR3: TGTGCCAGCAGCTTAGACCCATATGGCTACACCTTC. This translates into CASSLDPYGYTF. This chain uses TRBV11-3 with TRBJ1-2; D is unclear. The V gene lost 0 bases and the J gene lost 5 bases, with 4 bases spanning the gap. Per the germline V gene, CDR1 is SGHNT and CDR2 is YENEEA. The CDR3 totals 12 residues. Full variable domain (remainder filled in from reference TRBV11-3 and TRBJ1-2): EAGVVQSPRYKIIEKKQPVAFWCNPISGHNTLYWYLQNLGQGPELLIRYENEEAVDDSQLPKDRFSAERLKGVDSTLKIQPAELGDSAVYLCASSLDPYGYTFGSGTRLTVV.

V and J are TRBV4-1 and TRBJ2-3, with 9 positions matching TRBD2. The CDR3 is 19 residues long. CDR1 MGHRA and CDR2 YSYEKL come from the germline V gene. The J segment lost 1 base and the V segment lost 4 bases, leaving 15 bases of the junction unmatched. This CDR3 reads CASSPVEGRGGQGTDTQYF. The CDR3 nucleotides are TGCGCCAGCAGCCCCGTTGAGGGGCGGGGGGGCCAGGGCACAGATACGCAGTATTTT.